In this sample, the clone carrying this T cell receptor beta chain turned up a few times. No antigen is known for it. One base away lies a much larger clone, so this may be a sequencing read error. This CDR3 is missing its conserved last phenylalanine or tryptophan, likely due to a read error. The data were obtained in a study of metastatic and nonmetastatic thyroid tumors. Study-wide results and limits: Significantly greater TCR beta diversity was reportedly found in malignant thyroid tumors than in benign nodules (in blood and tumor).

Ahead of thyroid surgery, no patient had received treatment of any kind. Using MiXCR, TCRdb re-called clones from the PCR reads. This table holds about 28,000 clones, 15% to 20% found once. Germline V CDR1 and CDR2: DFQATT, SNEGSKA (reference sequence). This CDR3 has 16 residues. V lost 1 base to trimming and J lost 5 bases, with 18 bases between them. This TCR was sampled from a female donor with papillary thyroid cancer or a benign thyroid nodule (not recorded which). Some clones in this sample may be carry-over from other donors' samples. J is TRBJ2-1 and V is TRBV20-1; possibly TRBD2 for D (6 bases). The specimen was blood. The CDR3 spells CSARGLGGGGHNEQFL. The CDR3, as DNA: TGCAGTGCTAGAGGCCTCGGGGGAGGAGGCCACAATGAGCAGTTCCTC.